Here is one T cell receptor beta chain with its context. V was trimmed by 4 bases and J by 4 bases, leaving 5 bases between them. The length of the CDR3 is 11 residues. Germline loops: CDR1 MGHDK, CDR2 SYGVNS. The data are from a study of cytomegalovirus exposure and HLA in healthy donors. Background on the study: Sequencing of 180 million or so T cells in an earlier analysis found 95 million to 120 million unique TCR beta sequences.

13 Jbeta primers and 60 Vbeta primers were used for the PCR. Some clones are missing from TCRdb's copy, which holds only in-frame ones; the method was immunoSEQ multiplex PCR. There are 130,000 to 150,000 clones in the sample; around three quarters occur only once, and roughly 6.7% lies in the top ten. Sequencing used PBMCs. This clonotype originated in a woman aged 40 to 50 in good health and CMV-seropositive. The V and J genes are TRBV25-1 and TRBJ2-7; D not certain. The CDR3 DNA follows: TGTGCCAGCAGTGGCCTATACGAGCAGTACTTC. It encodes CASSGLYEQYF.